Here is one T cell receptor (beta chain) with its context. This entry comes from a study of shared T cell receptors in the human thymus. Clones were sequenced by immunoSEQ multiplex PCR, and TCRdb holds only the in-frame ones, with some missing. The sample includes some 700,000 clones, 88% of them seen just once. The CDR3 covers 12 residues. Germline CDR1 SEHNR, CDR2 FQNEAQ (reference sequence). V was clipped by 5 bases and J by 7 bases, with 12 bases between them. These data were also reused for a study on human thymus T cells.

The gene calls are TRBV7-9 and TRBJ2-7, with a tentative D call TRBD1 (5 bases). Source material: thymocytes. This TCR came from a boy younger than two with a congenital heart defect. This CDR3 is CASSQIAGEQYF. CDR3 bases: TGTGCCAGCAGCCAAATAGCAGGGGAGCAGTACTTC.